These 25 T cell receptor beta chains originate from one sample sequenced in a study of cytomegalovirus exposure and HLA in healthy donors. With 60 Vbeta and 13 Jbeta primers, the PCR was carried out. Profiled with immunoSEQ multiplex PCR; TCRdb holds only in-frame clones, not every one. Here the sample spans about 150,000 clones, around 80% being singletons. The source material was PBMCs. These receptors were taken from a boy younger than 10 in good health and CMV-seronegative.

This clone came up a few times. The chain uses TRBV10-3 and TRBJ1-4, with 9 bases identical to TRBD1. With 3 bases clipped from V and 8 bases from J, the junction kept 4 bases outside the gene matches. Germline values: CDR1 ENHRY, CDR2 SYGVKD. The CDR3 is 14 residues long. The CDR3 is CAISEGTGHEKLFF. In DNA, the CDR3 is TGTGCCATCAGTGAAGGGACAGGGCACGAAAAACTGTTTTTT.

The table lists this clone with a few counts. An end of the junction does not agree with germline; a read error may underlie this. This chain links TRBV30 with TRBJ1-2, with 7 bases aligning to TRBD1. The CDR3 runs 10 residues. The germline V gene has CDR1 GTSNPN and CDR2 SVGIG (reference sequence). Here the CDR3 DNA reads TGCCGGGAGGGGGCCGGTGGCTACACCTTC. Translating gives CREGAGGYTF. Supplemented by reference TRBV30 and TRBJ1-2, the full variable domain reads SQTIHQWPATLVQPVGSPLSLECTVEGTSNPNLYWYRQAAGRGLQLLFYSVGIGQISSEVPQNLSASRPQDRQFILSSKKLLLSDSGFYLCREGAGGYTFGSGTRLTVV.

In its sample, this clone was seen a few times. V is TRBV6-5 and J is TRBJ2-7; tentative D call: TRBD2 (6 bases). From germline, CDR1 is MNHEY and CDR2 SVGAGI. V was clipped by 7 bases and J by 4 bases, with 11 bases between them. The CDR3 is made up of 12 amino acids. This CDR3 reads CASTDAGYEQYF. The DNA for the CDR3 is TGTGCCAGCACCGACGCGGGGTACGAGCAGTACTTC.

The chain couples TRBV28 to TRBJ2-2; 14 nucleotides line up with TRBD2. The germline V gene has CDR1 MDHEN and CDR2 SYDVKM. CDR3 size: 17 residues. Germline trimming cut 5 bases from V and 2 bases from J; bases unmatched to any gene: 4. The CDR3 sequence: CASSRTSGRRNTGELFF. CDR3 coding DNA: TGTGCCAGCAGTCGGACTAGCGGGAGGCGTAACACCGGGGAGCTGTTTTTT.

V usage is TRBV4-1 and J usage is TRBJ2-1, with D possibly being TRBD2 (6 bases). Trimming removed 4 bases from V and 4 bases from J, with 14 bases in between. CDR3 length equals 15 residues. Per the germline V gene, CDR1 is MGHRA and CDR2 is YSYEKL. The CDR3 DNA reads TGCGCCAGCAGCCCACAGTGGGAGGATTACAATGAGCAGTTCTTC. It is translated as CASSPQWEDYNEQFF.

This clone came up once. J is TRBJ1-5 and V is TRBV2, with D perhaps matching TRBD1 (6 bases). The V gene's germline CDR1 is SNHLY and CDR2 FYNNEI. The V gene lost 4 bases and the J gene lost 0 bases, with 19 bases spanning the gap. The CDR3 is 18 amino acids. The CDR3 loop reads CASSAGTTDPYSNQPQHF. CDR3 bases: TGTGCCAGCAGTGCCGGGACAACCGATCCCTATAGCAATCAGCCCCAGCATTTT.

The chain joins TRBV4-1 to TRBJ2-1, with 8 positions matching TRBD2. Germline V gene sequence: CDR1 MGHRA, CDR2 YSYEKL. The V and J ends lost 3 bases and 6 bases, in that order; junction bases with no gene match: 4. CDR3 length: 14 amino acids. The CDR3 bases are TGCGCCAGCAGCCAGCGGGAGGTAGGCAATGAGCAGTTCTTC. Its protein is CASSQREVGNEQFF.

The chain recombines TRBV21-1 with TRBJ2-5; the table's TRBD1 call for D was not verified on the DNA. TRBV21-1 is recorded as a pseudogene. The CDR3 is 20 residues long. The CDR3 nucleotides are TGTGCCAGCAGCAAAGTACCGCTCCGGACAGGGTGTCGGGTCAAGGAGACCCAGTACTTC. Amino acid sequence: CASSKVPLRTGCRVKETQYF.

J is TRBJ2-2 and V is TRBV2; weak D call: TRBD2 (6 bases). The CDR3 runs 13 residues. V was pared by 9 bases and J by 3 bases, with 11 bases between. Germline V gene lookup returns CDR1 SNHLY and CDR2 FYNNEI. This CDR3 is CARTGDYTGELFF. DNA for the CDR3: TGTGCCAGGACCGGGGACTACACCGGGGAGCTGTTTTTT.

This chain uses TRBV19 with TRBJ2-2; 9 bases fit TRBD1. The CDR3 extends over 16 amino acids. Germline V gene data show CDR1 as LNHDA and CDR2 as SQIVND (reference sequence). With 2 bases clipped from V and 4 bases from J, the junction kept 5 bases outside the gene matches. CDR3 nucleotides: TGTGCCAGTAGTATACAGGGACAGGGTCCCACCGGGGAGCTGTTTTTT. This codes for CASSIQGQGPTGELFF.

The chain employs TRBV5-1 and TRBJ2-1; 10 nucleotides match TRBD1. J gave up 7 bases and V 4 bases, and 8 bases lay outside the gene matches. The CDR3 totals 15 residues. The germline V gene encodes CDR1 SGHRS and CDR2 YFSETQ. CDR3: CASSPRDRGFNEQFF. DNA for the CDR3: TGCGCCAGCAGCCCCCGGGACAGGGGATTTAATGAGCAGTTCTTC.

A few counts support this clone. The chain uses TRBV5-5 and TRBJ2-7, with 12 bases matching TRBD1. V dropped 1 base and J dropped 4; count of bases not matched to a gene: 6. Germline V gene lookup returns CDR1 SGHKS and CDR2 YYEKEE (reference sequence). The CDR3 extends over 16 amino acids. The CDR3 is CASSLSRDRGLYEQYF. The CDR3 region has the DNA TGTGCCAGCAGCTTGAGCCGGGACAGGGGGCTGTACGAGCAGTACTTC.

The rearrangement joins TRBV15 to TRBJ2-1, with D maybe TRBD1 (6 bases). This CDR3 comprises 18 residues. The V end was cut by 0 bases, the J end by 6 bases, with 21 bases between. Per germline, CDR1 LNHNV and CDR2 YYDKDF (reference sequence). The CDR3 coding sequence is TGTGCCACCAGCAGAGATCTGTATCAGGGGAGCGTCACCAATGAGCAGTTCTTC. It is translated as CATSRDLYQGSVTNEQFF.

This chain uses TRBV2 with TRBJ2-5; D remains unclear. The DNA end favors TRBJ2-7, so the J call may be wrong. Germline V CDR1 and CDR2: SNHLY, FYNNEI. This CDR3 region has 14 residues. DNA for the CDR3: TGTGCCAGCAGTGAGGAGAACAAACAAAACGAGCAGTACTTC. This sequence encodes CASSEENKQNEQYF.

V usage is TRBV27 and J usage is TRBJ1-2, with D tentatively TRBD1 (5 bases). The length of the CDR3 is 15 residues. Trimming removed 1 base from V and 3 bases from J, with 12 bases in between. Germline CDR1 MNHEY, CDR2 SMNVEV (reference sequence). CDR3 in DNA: TGTGCCAGCAGTTTATATAAAGGGGTTGACTATGGCTACACCTTC. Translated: CASSLYKGVDYGYTF.

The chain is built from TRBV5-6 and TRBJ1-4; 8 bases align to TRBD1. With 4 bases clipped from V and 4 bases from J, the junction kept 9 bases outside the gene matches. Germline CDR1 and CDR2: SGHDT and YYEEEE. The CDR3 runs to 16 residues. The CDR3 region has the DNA TGTGCCAGCAGCGGCGGACAGGGAATAGATAATGAAAAACTGTTTTTT. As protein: CASSGGQGIDNEKLFF. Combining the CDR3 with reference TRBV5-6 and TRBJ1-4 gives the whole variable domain DAGVTQSPTHLIKTRGQQVTLRCSPKSGHDTVSWYQQALGQGPQFIFQYYEEEERQRGNFPDRFSGHQFPNYSSELNVNALLLGDSALYLCASSGGQGIDNEKLFFGSGTQLSVL.

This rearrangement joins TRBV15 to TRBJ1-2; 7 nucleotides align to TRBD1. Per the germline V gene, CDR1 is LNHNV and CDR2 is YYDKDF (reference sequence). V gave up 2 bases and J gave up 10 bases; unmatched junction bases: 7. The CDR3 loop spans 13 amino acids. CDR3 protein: CATSRPTGLDYTF. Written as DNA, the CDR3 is TGTGCCACCAGCAGACCGACAGGGTTGGACTACACCTTC.

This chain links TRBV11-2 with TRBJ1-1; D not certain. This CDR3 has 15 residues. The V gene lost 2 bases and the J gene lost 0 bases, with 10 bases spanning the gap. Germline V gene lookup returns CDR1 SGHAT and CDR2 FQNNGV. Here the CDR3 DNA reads TGTGCCAGCAGCTTAAGAGGGCAGTTGAACACTGAAGCTTTCTTT. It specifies CASSLRGQLNTEAFF. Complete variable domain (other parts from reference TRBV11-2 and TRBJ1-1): EAGVAQSPRYKIIEKRQSVAFWCNPISGHATLYWYQQILGQGPKLLIQFQNNGVVDDSQLPKDRFSAERLKGVDSTLKIQPAKLEDSAVYLCASSLRGQLNTEAFFGQGTRLTVV.

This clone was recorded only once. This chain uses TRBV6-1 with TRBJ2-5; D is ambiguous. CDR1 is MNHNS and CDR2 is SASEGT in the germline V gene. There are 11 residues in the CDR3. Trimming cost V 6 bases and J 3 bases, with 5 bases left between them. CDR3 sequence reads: CASRLKETQYF. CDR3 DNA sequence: TGTGCCAGCAGATTAAAAGAGACCCAGTACTTC.

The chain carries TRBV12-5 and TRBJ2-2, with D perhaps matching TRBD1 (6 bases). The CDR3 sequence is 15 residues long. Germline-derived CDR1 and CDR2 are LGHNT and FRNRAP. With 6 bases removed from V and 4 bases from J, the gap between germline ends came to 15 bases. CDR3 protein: CASGPRGQSTGELFF. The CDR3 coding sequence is TGTGCTAGTGGCCCGCGCGGACAGAGCACCGGGGAGCTGTTTTTT. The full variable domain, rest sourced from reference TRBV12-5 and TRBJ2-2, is DARVTQTPRHKVTEMGQEVTMRCQPILGHNTVFWYRQTMMQGLELLAYFRNRAPLDDSGMPKDRFSAEMPDATLATLKIQPSEPRDSAVYFCASGPRGQSTGELFFGEGSRLTVL.

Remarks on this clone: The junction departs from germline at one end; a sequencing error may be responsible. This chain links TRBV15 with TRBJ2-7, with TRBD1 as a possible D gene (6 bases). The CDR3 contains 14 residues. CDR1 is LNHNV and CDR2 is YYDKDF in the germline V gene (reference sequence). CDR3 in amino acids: CATSRERTVGEQHF. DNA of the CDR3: TGTGCCACCAGCAGAGAACGGACAGTTGGGGAGCAGCACTTC.

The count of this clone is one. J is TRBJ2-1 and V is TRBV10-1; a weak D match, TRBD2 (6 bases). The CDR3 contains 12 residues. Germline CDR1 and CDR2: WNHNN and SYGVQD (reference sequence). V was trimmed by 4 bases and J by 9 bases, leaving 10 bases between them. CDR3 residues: CASSAQGGEQFF. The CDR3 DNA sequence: TGCGCCAGCAGTGCGCAGGGAGGTGAGCAGTTCTTC.

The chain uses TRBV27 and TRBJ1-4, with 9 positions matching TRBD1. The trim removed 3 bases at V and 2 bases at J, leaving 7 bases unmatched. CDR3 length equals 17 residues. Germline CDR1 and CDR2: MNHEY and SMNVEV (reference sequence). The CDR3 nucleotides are TGTGCCAGCAGTTTGGGCCGGGACAGGGCTACTAATGAAAAACTGTTTTTT. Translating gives CASSLGRDRATNEKLFF.

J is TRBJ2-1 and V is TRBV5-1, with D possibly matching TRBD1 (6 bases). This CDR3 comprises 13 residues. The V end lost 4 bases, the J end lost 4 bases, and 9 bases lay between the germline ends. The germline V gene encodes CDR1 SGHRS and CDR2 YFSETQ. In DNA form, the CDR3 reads TGCGCCAGCAGCCGGGACATATACAATGAGCAGTTCTTC. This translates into CASSRDIYNEQFF.

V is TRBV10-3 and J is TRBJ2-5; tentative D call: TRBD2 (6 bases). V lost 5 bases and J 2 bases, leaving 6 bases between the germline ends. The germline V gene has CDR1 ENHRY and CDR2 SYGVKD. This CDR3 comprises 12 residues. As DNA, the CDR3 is TGTGCCATCAGTCTAGCGCAAGAGACCCAGTACTTC. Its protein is CAISLAQETQYF.